This record concerns one T cell receptor beta chain sequence. The target of this receptor is not known. Base qualities are not at hand, and no much larger clone is one base apart. V loses 3 bases, J loses 4 bases, and the germline ends lie 14 bases apart. From the cysteine up to the phenylalanine, the CDR3 has a length of 15 residues. Only CDR3 DNA is held: 45 bases, read in frame from base 1. The germline V gene encodes CDR1 SGHTA and CDR2 FQGNSA. Ophthalmopathy patients had moderately to severely active disease, with a Clinical Activity Score of 3 or more, a NOSPECS grade of 4 or more, and a disease duration of less than 3 months. Exclusion was applied to patients with uncontrolled infections, other autoimmune diseases, pregnancy or lactation. Clinical symptoms, serum thyroxine and TRAb, thyroid ultrasound, and orbital computed tomography formed the basis for the diagnoses. PBMCs were separated from roughly 9.6 ml of fresh peripheral blood using Ficoll-Paque density gradient centrifugation. Total RNA was extracted using Trizol reagent, and RNA quality was assessed on an Agilent 2100 Bioanalyzer.

The TCR beta CDR3 regions were amplified from RNA transcripts. For the first round of RT-PCR on the TCR CDR3, the HTBI primer set was used together with the Qiagen OneStep RT-PCR kit. Libraries were constructed in a second round of multiplex PCR, after which size selection and purification were carried out. Sequencing of the libraries was done on an Illumina HiSeq2000 using paired-end 100 bp reads. The original methods were these. SOAPnuke was used to process the raw data, throwing out any read that contained adapters or uncalled bases, had a mean Phred below 15, or lacked an exact constant-primer or identifier match. COPE v1.2.5 was used to merge the high-quality paired reads, and each unique nucleotide sequence was defined as a clonotype. MiTCR v1.1 was used to align clonotypes to the IMGT TRBV, TRBD and TRBJ reference segments. The analysis was restricted to V-J combinations with a frequency above 0.0001, which together covered 99.2% of the repertoires. A TCS score was defined as the ratio between F50 (clonal expansion) and ExV (chaos), using BLOSUM62-based TCRdist between CDR3 peptides within each V-J. Welch's t-statistics and random forest reduced around 550 V-J features to 10 to 15, which were used in a naive Bayes classifier (R e1071). The public reads were reprocessed in TCRdb via fastp at Q25 and MiXCR, keeping in-frame beta chains. Rows with one shared CDR3 protein collapse into an entry with the most common genes and DNA. TCRdb, not the authors, supplied the V and J calls. This sample lists approximately 300,000 distinct CDR3 sequences; around a fifth were detected once. Of the sample, under 45% falls within the top ten clones.

These data come from a study of T cells in Graves' hyperthyroidism and ophthalmopathy (dated 2019 in TCRdb). For the study in its entirety: Peripheral blood samples were taken at the time of initial diagnosis, prior to any treatment. According to the paper, TCR Vbeta CDR3 sequencing was carried out on 120 to 150 peripheral blood samples, which came from fewer than 50 ophthalmopathy, approximately 72 hyperthyroidism and some 17 progressor patients. Whether ophthalmopathy could be predicted prospectively was tested in an independent validation cohort made up of 18 to 20 hyperthyroidism patients plus 17 patients who later progressed to ophthalmopathy. A discovery cohort of roughly 96 patients, approximately 45 with Graves' ophthalmopathy and 55 to 60 with stable Graves' hyperthyroidism, was used to find distinguishing TCR V-J signatures. For training and testing, the 100 or so patients in the discovery cohort were randomly divided in a 7:3 ratio. After sampling, hyperthyroidism patients received methimazole starting at 30 mg daily, and ophthalmopathy patients received high-dose intravenous methylprednisolone. In addition, the study compared T-cell repertoires in thyroid tissue and in blood from about 6 Graves' hyperthyroidism patients. The paper as a whole reports these results and caveats: In validation, the model predicted progression to ophthalmopathy a median of roughly 6.1 months before onset, with about 71% sensitivity and about 72% specificity. Ophthalmopathy was separated from stable hyperthyroidism by a 13 V-J signature model, with roughly 88% sensitivity and approximately 81% specificity obtained in cross-validation and 80%/75% obtained in testing. Sample size was not statistically predetermined, and blinding of investigators to group allocation was not performed. Most expanded thyroid clonotypes (frequency above 0.001) were also detected in blood, a finding suggesting that blood repertoires may reflect thyroid immune responses.

The chain is encoded by TRBV7-2 joined to TRBJ2-3; tentative D gene TRBD1, with 7 bases matching. The source is a man between 45 and 60 years old with Graves' ophthalmopathy. Sequencing was carried out using blood. The nucleotides read TGTGCCAGCAGCTTTCAGGGGGGCTCAGCAGATACGCAGTATTTT. Its amino acids are CASSFQGGSADTQYF.